This TCR beta chain derives from a study of blood T cell repertoires in COVID-19 (TCRdb year 2020). With regard to the full study: Collaborator samples came from the United States, Italy and Spain and covered acute and convalescent phases of COVID-19. The material from the prospective study consisted of cDNA or gDNA derived from T cells, B-cell-depleted T cells, or PBMCs. Deeply sampled blood TCRbeta repertoires from subjects exposed to, actively infected with, or recovered from COVID-19 were included in the dataset. The repertoires were made available in a free public database intended to serve as a resource for research on the immune response to SARS-CoV-2. The samples were drawn from two sources: the first 160 participants of the ongoing ImmuneRACE study, and over 950 subjects contributed by 6 global collaborators. The sample metadata nearly always contained a de-identified subject ID, COVID-19 status, age in years and sex. Where HLA class I and class II types were available, the types were taken from metadata supplied by the sample provider, not from assay-based typing.

CDR1 and CDR2 are drawn from the germline V gene: MNHEY, SVGAGI. Reading from cysteine to phenylalanine, the CDR3 counts 15 amino acids. Only the CDR3 part of the read is kept: 45 bases, read in frame from the first base. Trimming takes 6 bases off V and 6 bases off J; junction bases not matched to a gene: 4. The immunoSEQ Assay, a bias-controlled multiplex PCR, was used to amplify TCRbeta CDR3 regions from genomic DNA. Per the original workflow: Nucleated cell counts per sample were estimated from amplification of reference gene primers within the assay. To quantify the absolute abundance of each unique TCRbeta CDR3 rearrangement, sequence reads were collapsed and filtered. For each sample, productive Simpson clonality was calculated by taking the square root of Simpson's diversity index across productive rearrangements. Not all clones reach the TCRdb copy of this immuneACCESS table, which keeps in-frame sequences only. Checked studies attribute under half of the gap to unresolved V genes and leave the rest unexplained. The DNA gave D and trimming, while V, J and clone size come from that table. In all, the sample holds approximately 240,000 clones, and 70% to 90% of those were seen once. The top ten hold just under 6.5% of the sample.

Of note for this clone: Its binding antigen is unknown. There are no base qualities to consult, and no much larger clone falls within one base.

The collaborating institutions used their own protocols to collect whole blood in K2EDTA tubes. For TCRbeta analysis, collaborators shipped samples as frozen whole blood, isolated PBMCs, or DNA extracted from either of those sample types. Results the study describes overall, beyond this receptor: How much clinical and demographic metadata was included differed by source and by participant, and the metadata was provided uncurated.

This TCR was recovered from a woman aged 55-69 years with active or convalescent COVID-19. Material for sequencing was peripheral blood. The chain couples TRBV6-5 to TRBJ2-1; 14 bases in the middle match TRBD2. Here the CDR3 is given as CASRTGTSGGNEQFF. DNA sequence: TGTGCCAGCAGAACAGGGACTAGCGGGGGCAATGAGCAGTTCTTC.